Listed here are 20 T cell receptor beta chains from one sample, sequenced in a study of OX40 agonist ivuxolimab in advanced cancers. Only in-frame clones appear in the TCRdb table, and some are missing; sequencing was by immunoSEQ multiplex PCR. In the table there are tens of thousands of clones, around 94% of which are singletons. The starting material was CD4+ or CD8+ T cells sorted from blood, obtained in a trial of the OX40 agonist ivuxolimab. Every receptor here comes from an adult with an advanced solid tumor such as melanoma, head and neck, liver or kidney cancer.

The V and J genes are TRBV27 and TRBJ2-7, with 13 bases aligning to TRBD2. Germline assignment: CDR1 MNHEY and CDR2 SMNVEV (reference sequence). V shed 5 bases and J 2 bases; nucleotides not matched to a gene: 3. This CDR3 spans 15 amino acids. The CDR3 DNA follows: TGTGCCAGCAGTCCCGGGACTAGCGGGGCCTACGAGCAGTACTTC. Translation: CASSPGTSGAYEQYF.

The CDR3 protein is CASSPGQGGDEKLFF. The CDR3 nucleotides read TGTGCCAGCAGTCCCGGACAGGGAGGGGATGAAAAACTGTTTTTT. The rearrangement uses TRBV5-5 and TRBJ1-4, with 8 nucleotides matching TRBD1. CDR3 length: 15 residues. After removal of 5 bases from V and 6 bases from J, the junction contained 9 bases not matched to a gene. Germline-derived CDR1 and CDR2 are SGHKS and YYEKEE (reference sequence).

This chain links TRBV4-3 with TRBJ1-2, with D maybe TRBD1 (6 bases). CDR1 and CDR2 (germline): LGHNA, YSLEER. The V end was cut by 0 bases, the J end by 8 bases, with 16 bases between. CDR3 length equals 15 residues. The CDR3 DNA follows: TGCGCCAGCAGCCAAGAGGGGGGGCTATGGAGAGGCTACACCTTC. Residues: CASSQEGGLWRGYTF.

The chain combines TRBV27 with TRBJ1-2; D remains unclear. The ends were cut back, 5 bases at V and 7 bases at J, with 14 bases in the middle. The CDR3 loop spans 13 amino acids. Germline CDR1 is MNHEY and CDR2 is SMNVEV (reference sequence). The CDR3 nucleotides read TGTGCCAGCAGTCCCCTGGACGGTCTTGGCTACACCTTC. It is translated as CASSPLDGLGYTF.

The CDR3 loop reads CATSLTSGHYEQYF. The CDR3 DNA is TGCGCCACCTCACTGACTAGCGGGCACTACGAGCAGTACTTC. The rearrangement joins TRBV10-1 to TRBJ2-7; 10 positions match TRBD2. There are 14 residues in the CDR3. Germline V gene lookup returns CDR1 WNHNN and CDR2 SYGVQD (reference sequence). V was pared by 10 bases and J by 3 bases, with 9 bases of the junction left unmatched.

This rearrangement joins TRBV6-5 to TRBJ1-3; possible D gene TRBD1, 6 bases. Germline CDR1 reads MNHEY; CDR2 reads SVGAGI. The CDR3 covers 13 residues. The V end was cut by 2 bases, the J end by 9 bases, with 11 bases between. For the CDR3, the DNA is TGTGCCAGCAGTTACCACAGGGATGGCACCATATATTTT. Amino acid sequence: CASSYHRDGTIYF.

There are a few counts of this clone. The chain links TRBV7-9 to TRBJ1-5, with D unresolved. Trimming took off 2 bases at V and 7 bases at J, with 15 bases between the two ends. This CDR3 is 15 amino acids long. The germline CDR1 and CDR2 sequences are SEHNR and FQNEAQ (reference sequence). CDR3 sequence reads: CASSLSSALGQPQHF. CDR3 DNA sequence: TGTGCCAGCAGCTTAAGTTCGGCCCTAGGCCAGCCCCAGCATTTT.

This clone was picked up one time. The J gene is TRBJ2-7, the V gene TRBV2, with 12 bases identical to TRBD2. Germline V gene data show CDR1 as SNHLY and CDR2 as FYNNEI. The CDR3 runs to 16 residues. V lost 4 bases, J lost 2 bases, and 6 bases stayed unmatched. CDR3 residues: CASSGETSGRTYEQYF. CDR3 bases: TGTGCCAGCAGTGGGGAGACTAGCGGGAGAACCTACGAGCAGTACTTC.

The chain links TRBV27 to TRBJ1-6; 11 positions agree with TRBD1. Germline loops: CDR1 MNHEY, CDR2 SMNVEV (reference sequence). The J segment lost 7 bases and the V segment lost 5 bases, leaving 4 bases of the junction unmatched. The CDR3 spans 15 residues. CDR3 protein: CASSAGTGGNSPLHF. CDR3 bases: TGTGCCAGCAGTGCCGGGACAGGGGGAAATTCACCCCTCCACTTT.

The genes are TRBV9 and TRBJ2-7; 7 bases align to TRBD1. V shed 0 bases, J shed 3 bases, and the junction held 6 bases outside the gene matches. The germline V gene has CDR1 SGDLS and CDR2 YYNGEE. The CDR3 covers 15 residues. The CDR3 DNA sequence: TGTGCCAGCAGCGTAGACGGGGACAGCGTCTACGAGCAGTACTTC. It is translated as CASSVDGDSVYEQYF.

V is TRBV5-1 and J is TRBJ2-5; 8 positions match TRBD1. The J call may not be correct, given that the DNA end is closer to TRBJ2-7. The CDR3 has 15 amino acids. From germline, CDR1 is SGHRS and CDR2 YFSETQ. CDR3 region: CASSGGQASSYEQYF. The CDR3 DNA is TGCGCCAGCAGCGGGGGACAGGCGAGCTCCTACGAGCAGTACTTC.

The chain joins TRBV27 to TRBJ1-3; no reliable D call. Germline V gene sequence: CDR1 MNHEY, CDR2 SMNVEV (reference sequence). V was pared by 5 bases and J by 0 bases, with 14 bases between. CDR3 length: 16 amino acids. The CDR3 reads CASSPQRRNSGNTIYF. In DNA form, the CDR3 reads TGTGCCAGCAGTCCCCAGCGGCGGAACTCTGGAAACACCATATATTTT.

The V call is TRBV9, the J call TRBJ2-1; 14 bases match TRBD2. Trimming at V came to 2 bases and at J to 0 bases, leaving 22 bases not matched to a gene. The CDR3 is 24 residues long. Per germline, CDR1 SGDLS and CDR2 YYNGEE. The CDR3: CASSVPEGAPGLAGVFTSYNEQFF. Here the CDR3 DNA reads TGTGCCAGCAGCGTCCCAGAGGGGGCCCCGGGACTAGCGGGAGTTTTCACCTCCTACAATGAGCAGTTCTTC.

The rearrangement uses TRBV28 and TRBJ1-1; D gene unclear. Trimming stripped 4 bases from V and 2 bases from J, with 8 bases between. The length of the CDR3 is 13 residues. Germline lookup yields CDR1 MDHEN and CDR2 SYDVKM. The CDR3 loop reads CASSYPLNTEAFF. The CDR3 DNA reads as TGTGCCAGCAGTTACCCCTTAAACACTGAAGCTTTCTTT.

CDR3 in amino acids: CASSSGTVPEQYF. CDR3 in DNA: TGTGCCAGCAGCTCGGGGACCGTCCCCGAGCAGTACTTC. The genes are TRBV11-2 and TRBJ2-7; either TRBD1 or TRBD2 may fit D (5 bases each). Trimming removed 4 bases from V and 6 bases from J, with 13 bases in between. This CDR3 has 13 residues. The germline V gene encodes CDR1 SGHAT and CDR2 FQNNGV. Full variable domain (remainder filled in from reference TRBV11-2 and TRBJ2-7): EAGVAQSPRYKIIEKRQSVAFWCNPISGHATLYWYQQILGQGPKLLIQFQNNGVVDDSQLPKDRFSAERLKGVDSTLKIQPAKLEDSAVYLCASSSGTVPEQYFGPGTRLTVT.

V usage is TRBV19 and J usage is TRBJ2-7; maybe TRBD2 (6 bases). V lost 5 bases, J lost 5 bases, and 19 bases lay in between. CDR3 length: 15 residues. Per germline, CDR1 LNHDA and CDR2 SQIVND (reference sequence). The CDR3 nucleotides read TGTGCCAGTAGTCTCTGGACGGGGGATTTGGACGAGCAGTACTTC. This translates into CASSLWTGDLDEQYF.

This chain joins TRBV4-3 and TRBJ2-7; D is perhaps TRBD1 (5 bases). Germline V gene lookup returns CDR1 LGHNA and CDR2 YSLEER. The CDR3 loop spans 16 amino acids. Trimming left V 0 bases short and J 5 bases short, with 17 bases between. The CDR3 loop reads CASSQDSSGKVDEQYF. CDR3 sequence (DNA): TGCGCCAGCAGCCAAGATTCTTCAGGGAAGGTCGACGAGCAGTACTTC.

This clone is a singleton in its sample. J is TRBJ2-2 and V is TRBV27; D perhaps matches TRBD1 (5 bases). The length of the CDR3 is 14 residues. The germline V and J ends were trimmed by 3 bases and 6 bases, with 11 bases remaining between them. CDR1 MNHEY and CDR2 SMNVEV come from the germline V gene (reference sequence). The CDR3 nucleotides read TGTGCCAGCAGTTTTAATCAGGGATCCGGGGAGCTGTTTTTT. Residues: CASSFNQGSGELFF.

The V call is TRBV5-1, the J call TRBJ2-7, with D possibly TRBD1 on 6 matching bases. The CDR3 has 13 amino acids. V lost 4 bases and J lost 1, with 9 bases in between. CDR1 is SGHRS, CDR2 YFSETQ, per germline. CDR3 region: CASSRTDSYEQYF. Written as DNA, the CDR3 is TGCGCCAGCAGCCGGACAGATTCCTACGAGCAGTACTTC.

The chain has TRBV6-4 and TRBJ2-1; 8 positions match TRBD2. This CDR3 spans 14 amino acids. Germline trimming cut 6 bases from V and 3 bases from J; bases unmatched to any gene: 4. The V gene's germline CDR1 is MRHNA and CDR2 SNTAGT. CDR3 sequence: CASSAGLDYNEQFF. The CDR3 nucleotides are TGTGCCAGCAGCGCGGGACTAGACTACAATGAGCAGTTCTTC.